The source of this TCR beta chain is a study of human T cells and chemical hapten exposure. General study points: Donor immune responses may differ from healthy people's, since all donors had alopecia. TCRs at high frequency, those above 1 in 1000, did not change with DPC sensitization.

This clonotype was picked up a small number of times. As yet, its antigen is unknown. Time point reported: patch test 1, 2 weeks after DPC sensitization. Stated treatment: therapeutic diphenylcyclopropenone sensitization with weekly scalp DPC. Donation of samples came from alopecia patients who were 18 to 70 years old and suitable for DPC. Within the library, unique molecular identifiers were attached to each individual cDNA molecule. TCRdb used MiXCR to reprocess the RACE reads, holding one entry per CDR3 protein. The data show around 74,000 distinct CDR3 sequences, 32% seen once. The CDR3 runs to 15 residues. Germline V gives CDR1 KGHDR, CDR2 SFDVKD. V was trimmed by 6 bases and J by 1 base, leaving 12 bases between them.

Sequencing was performed on whole blood, taken in connection with sensitization to the hapten diphenylcyclopropenone (DPC). The TCR comes from a man between 35 and 55 years old with alopecia areata. Some clones in this sample may be carry-over from other donors' samples. The V and J genes are TRBV24-1 and TRBJ2-4, with a tentative D call TRBD2 (5 bases). In DNA, the CDR3 is TGTGCCACCAGTCCAAGGGAGAGGGCCAAAAACATTCAGTACTTC. Its protein product is CATSPRERAKNIQYF.